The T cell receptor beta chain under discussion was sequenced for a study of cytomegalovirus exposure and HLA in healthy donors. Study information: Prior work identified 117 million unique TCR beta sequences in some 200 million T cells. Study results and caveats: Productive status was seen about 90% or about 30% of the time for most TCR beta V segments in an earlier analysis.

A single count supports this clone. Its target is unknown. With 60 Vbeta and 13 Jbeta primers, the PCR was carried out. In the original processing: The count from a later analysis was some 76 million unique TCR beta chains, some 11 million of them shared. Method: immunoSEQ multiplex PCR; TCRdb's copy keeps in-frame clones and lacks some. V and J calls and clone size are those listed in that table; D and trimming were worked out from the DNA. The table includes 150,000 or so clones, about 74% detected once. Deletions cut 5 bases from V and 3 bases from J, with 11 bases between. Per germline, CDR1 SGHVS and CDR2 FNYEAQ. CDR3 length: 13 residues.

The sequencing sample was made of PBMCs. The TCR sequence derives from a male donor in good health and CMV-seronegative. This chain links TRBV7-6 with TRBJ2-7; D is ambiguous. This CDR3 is CASSPWSVYEQYF. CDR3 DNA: TGTGCCAGCAGCCCTTGGAGCGTCTACGAGCAGTACTTC. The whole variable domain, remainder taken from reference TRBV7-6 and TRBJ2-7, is GAGVSQSPRYKVTKRGQDVALRCDPISGHVSLYWYRQALGQGPEFLTYFNYEAQQDKSGLPNDRFSAERPEGSISTLTIQRTEQRDSAMYRCASSPWSVYEQYFGPGTRLTVT.